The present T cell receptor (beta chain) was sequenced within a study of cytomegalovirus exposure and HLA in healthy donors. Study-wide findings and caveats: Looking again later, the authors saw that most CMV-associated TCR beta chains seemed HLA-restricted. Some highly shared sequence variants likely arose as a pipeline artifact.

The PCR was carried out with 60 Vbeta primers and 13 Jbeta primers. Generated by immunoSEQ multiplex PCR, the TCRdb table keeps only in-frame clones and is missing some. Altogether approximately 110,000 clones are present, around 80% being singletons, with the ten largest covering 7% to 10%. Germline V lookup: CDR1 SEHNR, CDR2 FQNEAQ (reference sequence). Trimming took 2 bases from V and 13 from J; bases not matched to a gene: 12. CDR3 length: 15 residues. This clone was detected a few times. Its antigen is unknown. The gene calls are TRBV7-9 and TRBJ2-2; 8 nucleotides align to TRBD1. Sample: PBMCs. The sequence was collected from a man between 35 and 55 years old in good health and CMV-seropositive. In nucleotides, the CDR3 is TGTGCCAGCAGCTTACCCCCCCAACAGGGGGAGCCGCTGTTTTTT. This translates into CASSLPPQQGEPLFF. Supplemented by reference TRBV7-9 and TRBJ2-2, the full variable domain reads DTGVSQNPRHKITKRGQNVTFRCDPISEHNRLYWYRQTLGQGPEFLTYFQNEAQLEKSRLLSDRFSAERPKGSFSTLEIQRTEQGDSAMYLCASSLPPQQGEPLFFGEGSRLTVL.